This TCR beta chain was obtained from a study of OX40 agonist ivuxolimab in advanced cancers. Here immunoSEQ multiplex PCR was the method, and the copy in TCRdb shows in-frame clones only, minus some. The repertoire has roughly 74,000 clones, around 92% of them found once; the top ten carry roughly 8.6%. The CDR3 is 17 residues long. The junction had 6 bases not matched to a gene; V was cut back by 0 bases and J by 0 bases. Germline CDR1 SGDLS, CDR2 YYNGEE. The sequencing used CD4+ or CD8+ T cells sorted from blood, collected in a trial of the OX40 agonist ivuxolimab. The sequence was obtained from an adult with an advanced solid tumor such as melanoma, head and neck, liver or kidney cancer. V gene TRBV9 combines with J gene TRBJ1-5; 7 nucleotides line up with TRBD1. In DNA, the CDR3 is TGTGCCAGCAGCGTAGGAGGGGGCTCCGGTAGCAATCAGCCCCAGCATTTT. This translates into CASSVGGGSGSNQPQHF.